This entry concerns a single TCR beta chain. Antigen: not known. V gave up 4 bases and J gave up 3 bases; unmatched junction bases: 5. Germline CDR1 and CDR2: MDHEN and SYDVKM. The CDR3 is 15 residues long. TCRdb recomputed calls from the RT-PCR reads with MiXCR, one row per CDR3 protein. The sample includes 550,000 to 600,000 distinct CDR3 sequences, 12% of them seen just once. The sample originates from a study of response to subunit inactivated influenza vaccine. General study points: The authors put forward the suggestion that each seasonal influenza vaccination may bring in only a limited number of new T cells.

This specimen was PBMCs from blood, taken on the day of vaccination. The TCR comes from a man aged 50 to 59 who received an inactivated influenza vaccine. This chain connects TRBV28 to TRBJ2-7; 11 nucleotides align to TRBD1. CDR3 nucleotides: TGTGCCAGCAGTTCCACCGGGACAGGGGGCTACGAGCAGTACTTC. Protein sequence: CASSSTGTGGYEQYF.